The 24 T cell receptor beta chains in this list originate from one sample, sequenced in a study of response to subunit inactivated influenza vaccine. Each CDR3 protein is one row after TCRdb ran MiXCR on the RT-PCR reads. Seen here are fewer than 750,000 distinct CDR3 sequences, 14% observed once, and the top ten hold roughly 10%. Material: PBMCs from blood, obtained 12 days after vaccination. The receptors shown here come from a man aged 50-60 years who received an inactivated influenza vaccine.

The table lists this clonotype with a few counts. The chain uses TRBV18 and TRBJ1-2; 7 bases fit TRBD1. Unmatched junction bases numbered 5, after V lost 4 bases and J lost 3 bases. The germline gives CDR1 KGHSH, CDR2 LQKENI. The CDR3 contains 14 residues. The CDR3 spells CASSLRQGDYGYTF. CDR3 nucleotides: TGTGCCAGCTCACTTCGACAGGGTGACTATGGCTACACCTTC.

This clonotype has ten or more counts. The CDR3 sequence is CASQTGSTDTQYF. The DNA of the CDR3 is TGTGCCAGCCAGACAGGGTCGACAGATACGCAGTATTTT. V gene TRBV12-3 or TRBV12-4 combines with J gene TRBJ2-3; the match to TRBD1 covers 7 bases. The ends lost 8 bases at V and 3 bases at J; junction bases unmatched: 5. The CDR3 is made up of 13 amino acids.

The chain couples TRBV10-3 to TRBJ2-6; unclear D gene. V was shortened by 5 bases and J by 0 bases, with 11 bases between the two germline ends. Germline CDR1 ENHRY, CDR2 SYGVKD. The CDR3 has 16 residues. The CDR3: CAISIPFGSGANVLTF. In nucleotides, the CDR3 is TGTGCCATCAGTATCCCCTTTGGCTCTGGGGCCAACGTCCTGACTTTC.

This clonotype has only a few counts. The J gene is TRBJ2-2, the V gene TRBV6-2 or TRBV6-3; 12 nucleotides align to TRBD2. Germline CDR1 MNHEY, CDR2 SVGEGT. The CDR3 has 16 amino acids. After removal of 5 bases from V and 9 bases from J, the junction contained 10 bases not matched to a gene. DNA of the CDR3: TGTGCCAGCAGTGCCCCGCTAGCGGGAGGGCCTCGGGAGCTGTTTTTT. Residues: CASSAPLAGGPRELFF.

The rearrangement joins TRBV4-1 to TRBJ2-7, with no clear D. V was cut by 2 bases and J by 2 bases, with 13 bases left in between. This CDR3 has 15 amino acids. Germline lookup yields CDR1 MGHRA and CDR2 YSYEKL. The CDR3 region is CASSQKVVLAYEQYF. In DNA, the CDR3 is TGCGCCAGCAGCCAAAAAGTTGTCTTGGCCTACGAGCAGTACTTC.

The V gene is TRBV10-3, the J gene TRBJ2-5; tentative D call: TRBD1 (5 bases). The germline CDR1 and CDR2 sequences are ENHRY and SYGVKD. The CDR3 length is 13 residues. Trimming left V 6 bases short and J 7 bases short, with 15 bases between. CDR3 in amino acids: CAIRETVQGTQYF. CDR3 DNA: TGTGCCATCAGGGAAACTGTGCAGGGGACCCAGTACTTC.

The V call is TRBV28, the J call TRBJ2-1; 11 bases match TRBD2. V lost 3 bases and J lost 2; bases outside the gene matches: 6. The germline V gene has CDR1 MDHEN and CDR2 SYDVKM. The CDR3 covers 17 residues. CDR3 in amino acids: CASSLQGLAETYNEQFF. For the CDR3, the DNA is TGTGCCAGCAGTTTGCAGGGACTAGCGGAAACCTACAATGAGCAGTTCTTC.

This clonotype has more than one count but fewer than ten. CDR3 DNA sequence: TGTGCCAGCGGATTCGGTGGCAATGAGCAGTTCTTC. Protein: CASGFGGNEQFF. V gene TRBV7-9 combines with J gene TRBJ2-1; D gene ambiguous. Germline V gene sequence: CDR1 SEHNR, CDR2 FQNEAQ (reference sequence). The CDR3 runs to 12 residues. The V end lost 8 bases, the J end lost 6 bases, and 11 bases lay between the germline ends.

In its sample, this clonotype was seen a few times. The rearrangement uses TRBV20-1 and TRBJ2-3, with 7 bases lining up with TRBD2. The germline CDR1 and CDR2 sequences are DFQATT and SNEGSKA (reference sequence). V shed 2 bases, J shed 0 bases, and the junction held 8 bases outside the gene matches. The CDR3 spans 16 residues. CDR3 DNA: TGCAGTGCTAGATCGGCTAGCGGAACTAGCACAGATACGCAGTATTTT. Its protein is CSARSASGTSTDTQYF.

J is TRBJ1-4 and V is TRBV5-1; a weak D match, TRBD1 (6 bases). The CDR3 extends over 14 amino acids. Looked up from germline, CDR1 is SGHRS and CDR2 is YFSETQ. Trimming stripped 0 bases from V and 5 bases from J, with 8 bases between. CDR3 sequence reads: CASSLDRDNEKLFF. CDR3 coding DNA: TGCGCCAGCAGCTTGGACAGGGACAATGAAAAACTGTTTTTT. Full variable domain (missing parts from reference TRBV5-1 and TRBJ1-4): KAGVTQTPRYLIKTRGQQVTLSCSPISGHRSVSWYQQTPGQGLQFLFEYFSETQRNKGNFPGRFSGRQFSNSRSEMNVSTLELGDSALYLCASSLDRDNEKLFFGSGTQLSVL.

This clonotype turned up a few times. The chain recombines TRBV7-3 with TRBJ2-1; D gene unclear. The germline V gene has CDR1 SGHTA and CDR2 FQGTGA. The ends were cut back, 2 bases at V and 10 bases at J, with 9 bases in the middle. This CDR3 region has 12 residues. The DNA of the CDR3 is TGTGCCAGCAGCTTAGAACACGGCGAGCAGTTCTTC. This translates into CASSLEHGEQFF.

In its sample, this clonotype was seen a few times. The chain links TRBV11-2 to TRBJ2-2; no definite D call. Trimming removed 1 base at V and 4 bases at J, with 7 bases between. CDR3 length equals 14 residues. Germline V gene data show CDR1 as SGHAT and CDR2 as FQNNGV. CDR3 nucleotides: TGTGCCAGCAGCTTAGCACCTTTCACCGGGGAGCTGTTTTTT. It encodes CASSLAPFTGELFF. Supplemented by reference TRBV11-2 and TRBJ2-2, the full variable domain reads EAGVAQSPRYKIIEKRQSVAFWCNPISGHATLYWYQQILGQGPKLLIQFQNNGVVDDSQLPKDRFSAERLKGVDSTLKIQPAKLEDSAVYLCASSLAPFTGELFFGEGSRLTVL.

This clonotype was seen many times. The genes are TRBV7-2 and TRBJ2-7; 7 bases map to TRBD1. The V segment lost 1 base and the J segment 2 bases; nucleotides outside the gene matches: 2. Germline lookup yields CDR1 SGHTA and CDR2 FQGNSA. The CDR3 has 14 amino acids. CDR3 in DNA: TGTGCCAGCAGCTTAGGGACAGGCCCCTACGAGCAGTACTTC. Translation: CASSLGTGPYEQYF.

This clonotype was seen many times. J is TRBJ2-3 and V is TRBV20-1; 7 bases match TRBD2. In germline, CDR1 is DFQATT, CDR2 SNEGSKA (reference sequence). The CDR3 runs 13 residues. V lost 4 bases to trimming and J lost 4 bases; unmatched junction nucleotides: 5. CDR3 coding DNA: TGCAGTGCTACGCGGGAGTTACCAGATACGCAGTATTTT. This encodes CSATRELPDTQYF.

The sample holds one count of this clonotype. The V gene is TRBV28, the J gene TRBJ2-5; no firm D call. Trimming left V 6 bases short and J 0 bases short, with 11 bases between. CDR3 size: 14 residues. The germline V gene encodes CDR1 MDHEN and CDR2 SYDVKM. CDR3 protein: CASRLSRNQETQYF. CDR3 DNA sequence: TGTGCCAGCAGGCTATCTAGAAACCAAGAGACCCAGTACTTC. Filled out from reference TRBV28 and TRBJ2-5, the complete variable domain reads DVKVTQSSRYLVKRTGEKVFLECVQDMDHENMFWYRQDPGLGLRLIYFSYDVKMKEKGDIPEGYSVSREKKERFSLILESASTNQTSMYLCASRLSRNQETQYFGPGTRLLVL.

This clonotype appeared many times. The rearrangement links TRBV29-1 to TRBJ2-1; D not resolved. The V gene's germline CDR1 is SQVTM and CDR2 ANQGSEA. The CDR3 has 10 residues. V was shortened by 6 bases and J by 11 bases, with 11 bases between the two germline ends. For the CDR3, the DNA is TGCAGCGTGATGGATCGGAAGCAGTTCTTC. Translation gives CSVMDRKQFF.

This CDR3 is CSARFPQASGVYNEQFF. CDR3 DNA sequence: TGCAGTGCTAGATTTCCCCAGGCTAGCGGGGTTTACAATGAGCAGTTCTTC. The chain recombines TRBV20-1 with TRBJ2-1; 9 bases are shared with TRBD2. This CDR3 has 17 amino acids. Germline CDR1 and CDR2: DFQATT and SNEGSKA (reference sequence). Losses at the gene ends were 2 bases for V and 4 bases for J; bases not matched to a gene: 12.

This clonotype was recorded many times. V and J are TRBV28 and TRBJ2-7; a possible D gene is TRBD2 (6 bases). The V gene lost 3 bases and the J gene lost 1 base, with 19 bases spanning the gap. The CDR3 is made up of 17 amino acids. Germline V lookup: CDR1 MDHEN, CDR2 SYDVKM. The CDR3 reads CASSLFVRDSPSYEQYF. The CDR3 coding sequence is TGTGCCAGCAGTTTGTTCGTTCGGGACTCTCCATCCTACGAGCAGTACTTC.

This clonotype was found a few times. The chain joins TRBV12-3 or TRBV12-4 to TRBJ2-3, with 8 bases lining up with TRBD2. The junction had 4 bases not matched to a gene; V was cut back by 3 bases and J by 2 bases. This CDR3 has 15 amino acids. The chain's CDR3 is CASSLERGPTDTQYF. The CDR3 bases are TGTGCCAGCAGTTTGGAGCGGGGGCCCACAGATACGCAGTATTTT.

This clonotype was counted ten times or more. V and J are TRBV20-1 and TRBJ2-4; D is undetermined. CDR1 and CDR2 (germline): DFQATT, SNEGSKA (reference sequence). Trimming took 0 bases from V and 0 from J, leaving 12 bases between them. This CDR3 has 16 amino acids. The CDR3 loop reads CSARDRMGIAKNIQYF. CDR3 DNA sequence: TGCAGTGCTAGAGATCGGATGGGAATAGCCAAAAACATTCAGTACTTC.

This clonotype was seen more than once but under ten times. The rearrangement uses TRBV11-1 and TRBJ2-7, with 14 nucleotides matching TRBD2. Germline lookup yields CDR1 SGHAT and CDR2 FQDESV (reference sequence). Trimming at V came to 2 bases and at J to 0 bases, leaving 6 bases not matched to a gene. The CDR3 extends over 18 amino acids. CDR3 DNA: TGTGCCAGCAGCTTAAGGACTAGCGGGGGGACTGGCTCCTACGAGCAGTACTTC. Encoded protein: CASSLRTSGGTGSYEQYF. Combining the CDR3 with reference TRBV11-1 and TRBJ2-7 gives the whole variable domain EAEVAQSPRYKITEKSQAVAFWCDPISGHATLYWYRQILGQGPELLVQFQDESVVDDSQLPKDRFSAERLKGVDSTLKIQPAELGDSAMYLCASSLRTSGGTGSYEQYFGPGTRLTVT.

The chain couples TRBV5-1 to TRBJ2-2; no reliable D call. The CDR3 totals 15 residues. V was trimmed by 0 bases and J by 8 bases, leaving 14 bases between them. Germline loops: CDR1 SGHRS, CDR2 YFSETQ. This chain's CDR3 is CASSLAFPLSGELFF. In nucleotides, the CDR3 is TGCGCCAGCAGCTTGGCCTTCCCCCTATCGGGGGAGCTGTTTTTT.

This clonotype occurred a few times. The rearrangement links TRBV7-2 to TRBJ2-3; D is unclear. V gave up 4 bases and J gave up 3 bases, with 14 bases separating them. The germline V gene encodes CDR1 SGHTA and CDR2 FQGNSA. CDR3 size: 15 residues. In nucleotides, the CDR3 is TGTGCCAGCAGCTCCGCCCAAGACGGAACAGATACGCAGTATTTT. Its translation is CASSSAQDGTDTQYF.

The chain joins TRBV7-6 to TRBJ1-2; tentatively, D is TRBD1 (5 bases). This CDR3 comprises 13 residues. Trimming left V 4 bases short and J 7 bases short, with 13 bases between. Germline assignment: CDR1 SGHVS and CDR2 FNYEAQ. CDR3 amino acids: CASSSGGGSGYTF. As DNA, the CDR3 is TGTGCCAGCAGCTCGGGGGGGGGTAGTGGCTACACCTTC.